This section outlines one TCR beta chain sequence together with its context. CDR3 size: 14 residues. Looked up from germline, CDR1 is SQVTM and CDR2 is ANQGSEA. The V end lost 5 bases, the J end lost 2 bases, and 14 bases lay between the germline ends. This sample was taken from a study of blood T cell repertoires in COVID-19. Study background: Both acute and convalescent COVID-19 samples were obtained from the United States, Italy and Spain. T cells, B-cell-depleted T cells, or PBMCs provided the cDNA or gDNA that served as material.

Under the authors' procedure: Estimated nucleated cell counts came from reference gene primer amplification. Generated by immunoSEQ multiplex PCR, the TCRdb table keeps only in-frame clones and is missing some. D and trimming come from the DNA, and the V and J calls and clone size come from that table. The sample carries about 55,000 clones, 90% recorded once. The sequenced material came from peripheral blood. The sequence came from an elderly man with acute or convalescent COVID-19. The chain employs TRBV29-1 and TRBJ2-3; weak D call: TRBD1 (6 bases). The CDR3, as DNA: TGCAGCGTTCAAAGGACAGCCCCCACAGATACGCAGTATTTT. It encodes CSVQRTAPTDTQYF.